This T cell receptor beta chain was found in a study of T cell responses to AZD1222 COVID-19 vaccine. Study-wide background: Second-dose timings of about 4 or about 12 weeks were pooled. Study conclusions and caveats: Reports indicate that nearly half of spike-specific TCRs are directed at unmutated variant regions. All repertoire sampling was performed exclusively after the peak T cell response. Only a handful of AZD1222 recipients tested seropositive at baseline.

CDR1 and CDR2 (germline): LGHDT, YNNKEL (reference sequence). This CDR3 spans 18 amino acids. V dropped 1 base and J dropped 3 bases, with 22 bases sitting between them. Sequencing was performed with immunoSEQ multiplex PCR; in TCRdb, only in-frame clones are kept and a portion is missing. This table holds 35,000 to 55,000 clones, 83% found once. Of note for this clone: Its target is not known.

The TCR was taken from an adult in good health. Here the sequenced sample was peripheral blood, taken on day 0 of AZD1222 vaccination. The J gene is TRBJ2-7, the V gene TRBV3-1 (or the pseudogene TRBV3-2), with TRBD1 as a possible D gene (6 bases). The CDR3 DNA is TGTGCCAGCAGCCAAGTAGGACGTGGACAGTTTTTATACTACGAGCAGTACTTC. This translates into CASSQVGRGQFLYYEQYF.